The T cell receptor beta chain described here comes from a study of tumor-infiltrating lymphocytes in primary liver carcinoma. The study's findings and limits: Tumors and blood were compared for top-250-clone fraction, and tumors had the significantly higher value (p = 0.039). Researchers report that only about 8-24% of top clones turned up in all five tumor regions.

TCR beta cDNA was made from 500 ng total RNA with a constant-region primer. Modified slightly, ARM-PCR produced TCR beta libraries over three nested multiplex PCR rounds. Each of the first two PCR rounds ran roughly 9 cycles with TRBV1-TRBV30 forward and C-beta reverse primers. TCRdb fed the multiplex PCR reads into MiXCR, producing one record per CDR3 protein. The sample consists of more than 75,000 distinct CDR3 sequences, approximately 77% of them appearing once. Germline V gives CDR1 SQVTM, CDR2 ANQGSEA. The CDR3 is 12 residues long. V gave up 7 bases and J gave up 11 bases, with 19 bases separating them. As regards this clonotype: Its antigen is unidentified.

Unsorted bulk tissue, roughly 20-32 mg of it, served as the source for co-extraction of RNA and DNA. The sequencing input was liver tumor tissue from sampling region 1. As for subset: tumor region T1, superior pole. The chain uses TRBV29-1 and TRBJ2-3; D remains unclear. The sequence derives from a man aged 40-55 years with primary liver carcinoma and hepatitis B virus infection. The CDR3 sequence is CSAVGGENMQYF. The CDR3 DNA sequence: TGCAGCGCAGTCGGTGGGGAAAATATGCAGTATTTT.